This TCR beta chain stems from a study of post-analysis software for immune sequencing data. Overall study context: Disease courses included relapsing-remitting, secondary progressive and progressive-relapsing multiple sclerosis. Study findings and constraints: Versus controls, multiple sclerosis patients showed significantly lower diversity (normalized Chao1). Controls had lower frequencies than patients of four or five TRBV segments, which included TRBV5-6, TRBV5-1 and TRBV20-1. Same-batch samples co-clustered strongly by F measure.

Libraries were made from TCR beta cDNA, and they carried unique molecular identifiers. Each sample of about 0.95 to 11 million input T cells yielded roughly 0.5 million cDNA molecules, so each molecule approximated one T cell. Each CDR3 protein is one row after TCRdb ran MiXCR on the PCR reads. The sample holds approximately 350,000 distinct CDR3 sequences; about a third are singletons and the top ten take about an eighth. Remarks on this clonotype: Its matching antigen is unknown.

In germline, CDR1 is SGHTA, CDR2 FQGNSA. V shed 5 bases and J 6 bases; nucleotides not matched to a gene: 7. The CDR3 is 15 amino acids. The clonotype originates from a girl aged 5-17 years with multiple sclerosis. This chain joins TRBV7-2 and TRBJ2-1, with 10 bases fitting TRBD1. The sequencing sample was made of blood. The CDR3 loop reads CASSPWTGGPNEQFF. As DNA, the CDR3 is TGTGCCAGCAGCCCCTGGACAGGGGGTCCCAATGAGCAGTTCTTC.